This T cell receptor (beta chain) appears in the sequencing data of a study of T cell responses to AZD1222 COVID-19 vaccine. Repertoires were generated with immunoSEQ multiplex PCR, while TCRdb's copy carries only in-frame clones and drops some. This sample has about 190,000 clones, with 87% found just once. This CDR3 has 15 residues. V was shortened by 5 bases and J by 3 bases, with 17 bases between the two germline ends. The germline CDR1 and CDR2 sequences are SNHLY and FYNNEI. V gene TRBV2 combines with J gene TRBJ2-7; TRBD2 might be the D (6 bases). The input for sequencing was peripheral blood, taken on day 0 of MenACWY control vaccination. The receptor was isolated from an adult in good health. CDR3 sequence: CASSLLGSGFYEQYF. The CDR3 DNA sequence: TGTGCCAGCAGTCTGCTTGGTAGCGGTTTCTACGAGCAGTACTTC.